This T cell receptor (beta chain) appears in the sequencing data of a study of T-cell reconstitution after alpha-beta-depleted transplantation in children. As it was prepared, the TCRbeta library received unique molecular identifiers. One entry per CDR3 protein results from TCRdb running MiXCR on the PCR reads. Here the sample spans hundreds of thousands of distinct CDR3 sequences, more than 9% being singletons. With 6 bases removed from V and 6 bases from J, the gap between germline ends came to 12 bases. This CDR3 region has 12 residues. The TCR was taken from a human donor who donated a stem cell graft to a child with SCID. Sequenced material: PBMCs from the stem cell graft donor, taken from the stem cell graft. This rearrangement joins TRBV12-3 or TRBV12-4 to TRBJ2-7, with D perhaps given as TRBD1 or TRBD2 (5 bases each). CDR3 region: CASSLGPAEQYF. The CDR3 DNA is TGTGCCAGCAGCCTGGGACCCGCCGAGCAGTACTTC.